This TCR beta chain was captured by sequencing in a study of blood T cells in healthy people across ages. Healthy Russian Caucasian donors spanned ages about 6 to 95 years. Germline-derived CDR1 and CDR2 are SGHAT and FQNNGV. This CDR3 region has 15 residues. The V end lost 6 bases, the J end lost 0 bases, and 14 bases lay between the germline ends. A J-beta primer mix and a sample-barcoded 5' primer were used in a second PCR of about 6 to 12 cycles. Carrying 12 random nucleotides, a template-switch adaptor labeled each individual cDNA molecule. From the 5' RACE reads, TCRdb called clonotypes with MiXCR, one entry per CDR3 protein. This table holds approximately 1.5 million distinct CDR3 sequences, roughly 30% found once. Whole-study findings and limits: Calculation of diversity from one million T cells yielded estimates considered to be underestimates. Older age coincided with a roughly linear decline in TCR beta diversity per million T cells.

This clonotype was counted between two and nine times. The antigen is unknown. This chain connects TRBV11-2 to TRBJ1-1; TRBD1 might be the D (5 bases). What was sequenced was blood. The sequence came from a woman in her 30s in good health. For the CDR3, the DNA is TGTGCCAGCAGGGGCATCGACAGACTGAACACTGAAGCTTTCTTT. It yields the protein CASRGIDRLNTEAFF.